The 26 T cell receptor beta chains in this list originate from one sample, sequenced in a study of CD4+ T cells in melanoma. Only in-frame clones appear in the TCRdb table, and some are missing; sequencing was by immunoSEQ multiplex PCR. Here the sample spans about 11,000 clones, 55% to 75% being singletons. Sequencing input: cells from a culture (not recorded whether cultured in vitro). These receptors originate from a human donor with melanoma.

This chain connects TRBV30 to TRBJ1-2; weak D call: TRBD1 (5 bases). This CDR3 is built from 15 residues. The germline V gene has CDR1 GTSNPN and CDR2 SVGIG (reference sequence). V shed 7 bases and J shed 6 bases, with 24 bases lying between them. CDR3 protein: CAFATAPKRSNGYTF. The CDR3 nucleotides read TGTGCCTTTGCGACAGCACCCAAAAGATCAAATGGCTACACCTTC. Full variable domain (rest looked up from reference TRBV30 and TRBJ1-2): SQTIHQWPATLVQPVGSPLSLECTVEGTSNPNLYWYRQAAGRGLQLLFYSVGIGQISSEVPQNLSASRPQDRQFILSSKKLLLSDSGFYLCAFATAPKRSNGYTFGSGTRLTVV.

The sample holds a few counts of this clone. CDR3 nucleotides: TGTGCTAGTGGTTGGCCCCCTGACAGGGCTATGAACACTGAAGCTTTCTTT. It yields the protein CASGWPPDRAMNTEAFF. The gene calls are TRBV12-5 and TRBJ1-1; TRBD1 matches at 7 bases. There are 17 residues in the CDR3. J gave up 0 bases and V 4 bases, and 11 bases lay outside the gene matches. CDR1 is LGHNT and CDR2 is FRNRAP in the germline V gene.

CDR3 sequence reads: CASSVPDRGEDTEAFF. For the CDR3, the DNA is TGTGCCAGCAGCGTACCGGACAGGGGGGAGGACACTGAAGCTTTCTTT. This chain joins TRBV9 and TRBJ1-1, with 10 nucleotides matching TRBD1. This CDR3 contains 16 residues. V was clipped by 1 base and J by 3 bases; unmatched bases: 6. CDR1 SGDLS and CDR2 YYNGEE come from the germline V gene.

The rearrangement uses TRBV5-6 and TRBJ2-5; D is uncertain. The CDR3 is 13 amino acids. Germline V CDR1 and CDR2: SGHDT, YYEEEE. Trimming took off 4 bases at V and 5 bases at J, with 12 bases between the two ends. CDR3 residues: CASSPDTKETQYF. In DNA, the CDR3 is TGTGCCAGCAGCCCCGACACGAAGGAGACCCAGTACTTC.

Only a few counts were recorded for this clone. This chain's CDR3 is CASSPLGEGEKLFF. CDR3 nucleotides: TGTGCCAGCAGCCCGCTTGGGGAAGGCGAAAAACTGTTTTTT. The chain joins TRBV5-5 to TRBJ1-4; unclear D gene. Germline loops: CDR1 SGHKS, CDR2 YYEKEE (reference sequence). This CDR3 is built from 14 residues. V lost 4 bases and J 8 bases, leaving 15 bases between the germline ends.

In its sample, this clone was seen a few times. The rearrangement uses TRBV5-5 and TRBJ1-3; no clear D. The germline CDR1 and CDR2 sequences are SGHKS and YYEKEE (reference sequence). The V end was cut by 5 bases, the J end by 4 bases, with 10 bases between. CDR3 length: 13 amino acids. CDR3 protein: CASRRVAGNTIYF. The DNA of the CDR3 is TGTGCCAGCAGGCGCGTCGCCGGAAACACCATATATTTT.

V usage is TRBV18 and J usage is TRBJ2-7; 7 bases fit TRBD1. The ends lost 6 bases at V and 3 bases at J; junction bases unmatched: 8. Looked up from germline, CDR1 is KGHSH and CDR2 is LQKENI. This CDR3 is built from 14 residues. The CDR3 sequence is CASSLERGLYEQYF. CDR3 nucleotide sequence: TGTGCCAGCTCCCTGGAAAGGGGGCTCTACGAGCAGTACTTC.

The table lists this clone with a few counts. The J gene is TRBJ2-7, the V gene TRBV10-3; D gene ambiguous. Germline V gene sequence: CDR1 ENHRY, CDR2 SYGVKD. The CDR3 is 11 residues long. V was trimmed by 4 bases and J by 7 bases, leaving 8 bases between them. The CDR3 loop is CAISGWKEQYF. CDR3 nucleotide sequence: TGTGCCATCAGTGGCTGGAAGGAGCAGTACTTC.

This clone was detected a few times. V is TRBV29-1 and J is TRBJ1-5; D is unclear. The CDR3 contains 12 residues. Germline CDR1 reads SQVTM; CDR2 reads ANQGSEA. Deletions cut 4 bases from V and 2 bases from J, with 6 bases between. The CDR3 loop reads CSVVQGNQPQHF. CDR3 bases: TGCAGCGTTGTTCAGGGCAATCAGCCCCAGCATTTT.

CDR3 sequence (DNA): TGCGCCAGCAGCTTGGAGGCCAATTACGAGCAGTACTTC. Translated, it gives CASSLEANYEQYF. This sequence joins TRBV5-1 and TRBJ2-7, with no clear D. Germline V gene sequence: CDR1 SGHRS, CDR2 YFSETQ. This CDR3 region has 13 residues. V was cut by 0 bases and J by 4 bases, with 8 bases left in between.

The chain couples TRBV4-1 to TRBJ2-5; 7 bases are shared with TRBD2. Germline CDR1 and CDR2: MGHRA and YSYEKL. The CDR3 spans 15 residues. Germline trimming cut 1 base from V and 5 bases from J; bases unmatched to any gene: 7. This CDR3 reads CASSQVGGGMETQYF. Written as DNA, the CDR3 is TGCGCCAGCAGCCAAGTTGGGGGGGGGATGGAGACCCAGTACTTC.

The gene calls are TRBV6-1 and TRBJ1-6, with D uncertain. The CDR3 spans 14 residues. V was cut by 2 bases and J by 8 bases, with 10 bases left in between. Germline V gene data show CDR1 as MNHNS and CDR2 as SASEGT. The CDR3 coding sequence is TGTGCCAGCAGTGAACTGTGGGCGGATTCACCCCTCCACTTT. This sequence encodes CASSELWADSPLHF.

Regarding this clone: A junction end diverges from the germline sequence, so it may reflect a read error. The chain joins TRBV7-7 to TRBJ2-5; 9 positions match TRBD1. Per the germline V gene, CDR1 is SSHAT and CDR2 is FNYEAQ (reference sequence). The CDR3 runs to 17 residues. This CDR3 is CASSPRGLGQGFETQYF. The DNA of the CDR3 is TGTGCTAGCAGCCCACGAGGACTAGGACAGGGGTTTGAGACCCAGTACTTC.

As DNA, the CDR3 is TGTGCCAGCCGCCCCCTCTCCAGCTACAATGAGCAGTTCTTC. Translated, it gives CASRPLSSYNEQFF. This chain connects TRBV9 to TRBJ2-1; D remains ambiguous. V was clipped by 7 bases and J by 3 bases, with 14 bases between them. The CDR3 totals 14 residues. In germline, CDR1 is SGDLS, CDR2 YYNGEE.

This clone was picked up a small number of times. This chain links TRBV5-5 with TRBJ1-6; unclear D gene. CDR1 and CDR2 (germline): SGHKS, YYEKEE (reference sequence). V was trimmed by 5 bases and J by 9 bases, leaving 12 bases between them. The length of the CDR3 is 13 residues. Written as DNA, the CDR3 is TGTGCCAGCAGTTCTGAAACCCGTTCACCCCTCCACTTT. It encodes CASSSETRSPLHF.

This clone is large in the sample. The chain employs TRBV18 and TRBJ1-1, with D tentatively TRBD1 (6 bases). V was clipped by 6 bases and J by 4 bases, with 21 bases between them. The V gene's germline CDR1 is KGHSH and CDR2 LQKENI. The length of the CDR3 is 16 residues. Written as DNA, the CDR3 is TGTGCCAGCTCTCCAGACAGGCTAACTGCGGGCACTGAAGCTTTCTTT. Encoded protein: CASSPDRLTAGTEAFF.

The chain combines TRBV5-1 with TRBJ2-7, with D possibly matching TRBD1 (6 bases). The germline gives CDR1 SGHRS, CDR2 YFSETQ. The V and J ends lost 4 bases and 6 bases respectively, with 20 bases between them. CDR3 length: 15 amino acids. The CDR3 spells CASSRETGQHGEQYF. CDR3 bases: TGCGCCAGCAGCCGCGAGACAGGACAGCACGGCGAGCAGTACTTC.

This clone was recorded once. The chain combines TRBV11-2 with TRBJ1-3, with TRBD1 matching over 8 bases. Germline V gene lookup returns CDR1 SGHAT and CDR2 FQNNGV. Germline trimming cut 4 bases from V and 2 bases from J; bases unmatched to any gene: 7. This CDR3 region has 16 residues. CDR3 amino acids: CASSSLQGGAGNTIYF. The CDR3 nucleotides read TGTGCCAGCAGCTCGCTACAGGGGGGCGCTGGAAACACCATATATTTT.

In its sample, this clone was seen a few times. J is TRBJ2-2 and V is TRBV4-2, with 13 bases identical to TRBD2. Germline V CDR1 and CDR2: LGHNA, YNFKEQ. The CDR3 contains 16 residues. The trim removed 1 base at V and 5 bases at J, leaving 1 base unmatched. CDR3 DNA: TGTGCCAGCAGCCAAGCGACTAGCGGGGGGACCGGGGAGCTGTTTTTT. The encoded protein is CASSQATSGGTGELFF.

The rearrangement uses TRBV6-6 and TRBJ2-1; D unresolved. Trimming stripped 2 bases from V and 0 bases from J, with 5 bases between. Per germline, CDR1 MNHNY and CDR2 SVGAGI (reference sequence). This CDR3 is 14 amino acids long. CDR3 nucleotides: TGTGCCAGCAGTTACAGCCTCTCCTACAATGAGCAGTTCTTC. Protein: CASSYSLSYNEQFF.

The V call is TRBV21-1, the J call TRBJ2-5; the table's TRBD1 call for D was not verified on the DNA. TRBV21-1 counts as a pseudogene. The CDR3 is 15 residues long. In nucleotides, the CDR3 is TGTGCCAGCAGCAAAGTGCGACAGGGACCGGAGACCCAGTACTTC. Translation gives CASSKVRQGPETQYF.

V and J are TRBV5-5 and TRBJ2-1; 7 nucleotides line up with TRBD2. Trimming removed 0 bases from V and 7 bases from J; junction bases left unmatched: 13. The CDR3 length is 17 residues. CDR1 and CDR2 (germline): SGHKS, YYEKEE (reference sequence). The CDR3 spells CASSLDGGDVAWNEQFF. The CDR3 coding sequence is TGTGCCAGCAGCTTGGATGGGGGGGACGTAGCCTGGAATGAGCAGTTCTTC.

The rearrangement uses TRBV7-2 and TRBJ2-7; D may correspond to TRBD1 or TRBD2 (5 bases each). V dropped 1 base and J dropped 4 bases, with 14 bases sitting between them. The CDR3 is 15 amino acids. Germline loops: CDR1 SGHTA, CDR2 FQGNSA. Here the CDR3 reads CASSLVASGHYEQYF. The DNA of the CDR3 is TGTGCCAGCAGCTTAGTCGCCAGCGGACATTACGAGCAGTACTTC.

This clone was observed a single time. The chain recombines TRBV7-9 with TRBJ2-6, with D uncertain. Germline assignment: CDR1 SEHNR and CDR2 FQNEAQ (reference sequence). The CDR3 loop spans 16 amino acids. Trimming removed 5 bases from V and 4 bases from J, with 15 bases in between. The CDR3 nucleotides read TGTGCCAGCAGCGCCCCTCCACCTGGCGGGGCCAACGTCCTGACTTTC. Its translation is CASSAPPPGGANVLTF. Complete variable domain (other parts from reference TRBV7-9 and TRBJ2-6): DTGVSQNPRHKITKRGQNVTFRCDPISEHNRLYWYRQTLGQGPEFLTYFQNEAQLEKSRLLSDRFSAERPKGSFSTLEIQRTEQGDSAMYLCASSAPPPGGANVLTFGAGSRLTVL.

The chain links TRBV5-5 to TRBJ1-4; D unresolved. This CDR3 region has 15 residues. Trimming stripped 1 base from V and 2 bases from J, with 9 bases between. Per the germline V gene, CDR1 is SGHKS and CDR2 is YYEKEE (reference sequence). As DNA, the CDR3 is TGTGCCAGCAGCTTGAAGACACTGACTAATGAAAAACTGTTTTTT. Its protein product is CASSLKTLTNEKLFF.

This rearrangement joins TRBV5-4 to TRBJ1-1, with 9 bases identical to TRBD1. Per the germline V gene, CDR1 is SGHNT and CDR2 is YYREEE (reference sequence). V was pared by 3 bases and J by 2 bases, with 5 bases of the junction left unmatched. The CDR3 runs 15 residues. CDR3 protein: CASSSPGQGNTEAFF. The CDR3 DNA reads TGTGCCAGCAGCTCACCGGGACAGGGTAACACTGAAGCTTTCTTT.